This TCR beta chain comes out of a study of cytomegalovirus exposure and HLA in healthy donors. Study-level findings and limits: Sequencing likely produced, as an artifact, a cluster of highly shared sequence variants. Donor immune exposure was known only as CMV serostatus. In an earlier analysis, about 87% or about 30%: the productive usage of most TCR beta V segments.

Comment on this clone: Its matching antigen is unknown.

There are 13 residues in the CDR3. V was cut by 4 bases and J by 3 bases, with 10 bases left in between. Germline CDR1 SGHRS, CDR2 YFSETQ. Amplification used 60 Vbeta primers and 13 Jbeta primers. Authors' methods: About 10 million of tens of millions of unique TCR beta chains were shared, per a later count. TCRdb's copy holds only in-frame clones and misses some; the assay was immunoSEQ multiplex PCR. Clonal size and the V and J genes are those of that table, whereas D and trimming came from the DNA. The repertoire holds 50,000 to 70,000 clones, with less than 65% as singletons. The rearrangement uses TRBV5-1 and TRBJ1-2, with no clear D. The TCR comes from a young man in good health and CMV-seronegative. Sequenced: PBMCs. CDR3 sequence (DNA): TGCGCCAGCAGCGAGGGTTGGGACTATGGCTACACCTTC. It is translated as CASSEGWDYGYTF.